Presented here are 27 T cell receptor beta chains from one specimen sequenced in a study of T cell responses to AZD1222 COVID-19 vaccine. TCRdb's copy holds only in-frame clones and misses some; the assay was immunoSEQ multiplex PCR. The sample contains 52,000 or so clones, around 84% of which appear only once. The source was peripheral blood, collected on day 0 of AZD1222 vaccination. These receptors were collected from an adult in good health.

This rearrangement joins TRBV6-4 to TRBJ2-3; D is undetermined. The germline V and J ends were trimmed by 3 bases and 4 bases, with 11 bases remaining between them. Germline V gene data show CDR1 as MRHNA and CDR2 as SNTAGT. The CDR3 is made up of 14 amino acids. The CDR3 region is CASSDRGFADTQYF. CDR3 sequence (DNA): TGTGCCAGCAGTGATCGAGGTTTTGCAGATACGCAGTATTTT.

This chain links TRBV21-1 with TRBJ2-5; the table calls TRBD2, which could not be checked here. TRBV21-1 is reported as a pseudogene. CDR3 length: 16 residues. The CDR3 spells CASSSPRVALQETQYF. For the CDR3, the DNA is TGTGCCAGCAGCTCCCCGCGGGTAGCCCTTCAAGAGACCCAGTACTTC.

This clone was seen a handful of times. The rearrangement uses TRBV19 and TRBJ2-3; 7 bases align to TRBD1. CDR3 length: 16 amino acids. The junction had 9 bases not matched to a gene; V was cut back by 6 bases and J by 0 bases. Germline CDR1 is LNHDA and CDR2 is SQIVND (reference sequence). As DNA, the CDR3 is TGTGCCAGTAGCAACAGGGGTCCCACTAGCACAGATACGCAGTATTTT. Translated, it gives CASSNRGPTSTDTQYF.

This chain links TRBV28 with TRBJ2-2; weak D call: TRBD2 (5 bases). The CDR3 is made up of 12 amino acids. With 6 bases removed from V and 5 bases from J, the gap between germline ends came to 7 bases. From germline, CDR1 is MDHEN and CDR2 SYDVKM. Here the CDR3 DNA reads TGTGCCAGCAGAGGAGGAACCGGGGAGCTGTTTTTT. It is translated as CASRGGTGELFF.

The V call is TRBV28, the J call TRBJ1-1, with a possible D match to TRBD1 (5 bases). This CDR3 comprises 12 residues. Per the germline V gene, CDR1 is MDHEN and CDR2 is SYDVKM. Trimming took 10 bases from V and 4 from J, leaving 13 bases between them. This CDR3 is CATDVGGTEAFF. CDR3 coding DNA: TGTGCCACCGACGTGGGGGGCACTGAAGCTTTCTTT.

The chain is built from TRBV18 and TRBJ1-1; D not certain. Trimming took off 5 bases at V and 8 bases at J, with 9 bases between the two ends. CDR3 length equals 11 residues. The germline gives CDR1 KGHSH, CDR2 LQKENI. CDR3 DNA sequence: TGTGCCAGCTCAAGTCGGGAAGAAGCTTTCTTT. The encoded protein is CASSSREEAFF.

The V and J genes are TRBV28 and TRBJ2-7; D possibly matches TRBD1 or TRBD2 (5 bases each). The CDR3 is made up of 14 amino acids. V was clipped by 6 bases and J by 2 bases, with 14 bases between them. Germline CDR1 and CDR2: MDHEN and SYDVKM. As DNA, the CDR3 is TGTGCCAGCAGCTACCGGGACGTAACCTACGAGCAGTACTTC. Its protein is CASSYRDVTYEQYF.

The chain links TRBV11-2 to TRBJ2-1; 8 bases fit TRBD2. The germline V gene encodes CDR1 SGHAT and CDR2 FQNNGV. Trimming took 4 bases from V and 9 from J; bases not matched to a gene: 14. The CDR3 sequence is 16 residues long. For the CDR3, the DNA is TGTGCCAGCAGCTGGGAATACGGACTAGCCGACCCTGAGCAGTTCTTC. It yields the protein CASSWEYGLADPEQFF.

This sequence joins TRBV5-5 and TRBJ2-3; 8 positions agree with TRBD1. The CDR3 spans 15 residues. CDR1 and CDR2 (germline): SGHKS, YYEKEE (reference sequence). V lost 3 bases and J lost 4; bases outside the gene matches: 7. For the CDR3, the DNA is TGTGCCAGCAGCTGGCTCCAGGGGGCCCCAGATACGCAGTATTTT. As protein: CASSWLQGAPDTQYF.

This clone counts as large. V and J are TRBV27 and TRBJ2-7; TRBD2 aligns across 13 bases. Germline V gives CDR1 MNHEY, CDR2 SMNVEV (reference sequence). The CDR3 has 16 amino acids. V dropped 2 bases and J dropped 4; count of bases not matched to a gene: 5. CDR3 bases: TGTGCCAGCAGTTTAATCGGGACTAGCGGGATTTACGAGCAGTACTTC. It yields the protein CASSLIGTSGIYEQYF.

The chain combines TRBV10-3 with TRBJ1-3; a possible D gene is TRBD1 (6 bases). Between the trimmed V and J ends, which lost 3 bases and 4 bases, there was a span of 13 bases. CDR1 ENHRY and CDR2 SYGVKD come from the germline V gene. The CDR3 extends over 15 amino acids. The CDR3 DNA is TGTGCCATCAGTGACGCCGGGGGGGCAGGAAACACCATATATTTT. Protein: CAISDAGGAGNTIYF.

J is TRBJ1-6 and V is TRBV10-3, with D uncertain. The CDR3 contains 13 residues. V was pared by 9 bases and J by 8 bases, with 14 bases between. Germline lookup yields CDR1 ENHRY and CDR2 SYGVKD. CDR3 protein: CAIREPSDSPLHF. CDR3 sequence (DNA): TGTGCCATTAGGGAGCCTTCGGATTCACCCCTCCACTTT.

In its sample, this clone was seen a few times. The CDR3 coding sequence is TGTGCCAGTAGGGGGGACAGGGTGACCGTCACCGGGGAGCTGTTTTTT. Translated: CASRGDRVTVTGELFF. The rearrangement uses TRBV19 and TRBJ2-2, with 9 bases lining up with TRBD1. The trim removed 6 bases at V and 4 bases at J, leaving 9 bases unmatched. The CDR3 runs to 16 residues. From germline, CDR1 is LNHDA and CDR2 SQIVND (reference sequence).

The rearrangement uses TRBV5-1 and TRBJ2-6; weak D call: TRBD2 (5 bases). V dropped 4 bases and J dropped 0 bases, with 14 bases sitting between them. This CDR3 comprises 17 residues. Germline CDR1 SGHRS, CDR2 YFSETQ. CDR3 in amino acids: CASSIGERGSGANVLTF. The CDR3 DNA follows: TGCGCCAGCAGCATTGGGGAACGGGGCTCTGGGGCCAACGTCCTGACTTTC.

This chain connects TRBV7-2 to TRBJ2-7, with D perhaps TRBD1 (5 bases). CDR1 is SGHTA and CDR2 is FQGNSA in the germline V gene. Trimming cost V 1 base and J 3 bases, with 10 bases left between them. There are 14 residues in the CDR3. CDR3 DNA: TGTGCCAGCAGCTTAGTCAATACAGGCTACGAGCAGTACTTC. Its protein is CASSLVNTGYEQYF.

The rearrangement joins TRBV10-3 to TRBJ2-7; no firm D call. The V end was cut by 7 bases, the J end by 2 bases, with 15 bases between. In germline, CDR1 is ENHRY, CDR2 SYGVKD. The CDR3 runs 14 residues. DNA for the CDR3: TGTGCCATCAAGCTGGGCGACAACACCTACGAGCAGTACTTC. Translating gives CAIKLGDNTYEQYF.

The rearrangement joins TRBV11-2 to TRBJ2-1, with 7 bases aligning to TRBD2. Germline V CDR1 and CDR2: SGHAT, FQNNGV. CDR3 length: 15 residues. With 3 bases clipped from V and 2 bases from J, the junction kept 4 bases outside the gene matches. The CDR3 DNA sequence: TGTGCCAGCAGCTTGAGGAGCGGGACCTACAATGAGCAGTTCTTC. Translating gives CASSLRSGTYNEQFF.

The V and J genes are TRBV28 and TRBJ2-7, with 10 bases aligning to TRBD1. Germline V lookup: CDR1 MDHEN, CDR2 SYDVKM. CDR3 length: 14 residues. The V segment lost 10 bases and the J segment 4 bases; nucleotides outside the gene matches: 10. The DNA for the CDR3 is TGTGCCACAGGCGTAGGACAGGGGGAATACGAGCAGTACTTC. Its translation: CATGVGQGEYEQYF.

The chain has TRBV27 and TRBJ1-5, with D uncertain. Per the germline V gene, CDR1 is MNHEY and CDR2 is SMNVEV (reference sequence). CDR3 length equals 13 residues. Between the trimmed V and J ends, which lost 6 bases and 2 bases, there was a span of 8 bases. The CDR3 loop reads CASRVDGNQPQHF. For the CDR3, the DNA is TGTGCCAGCAGGGTGGACGGCAATCAGCCCCAGCATTTT.

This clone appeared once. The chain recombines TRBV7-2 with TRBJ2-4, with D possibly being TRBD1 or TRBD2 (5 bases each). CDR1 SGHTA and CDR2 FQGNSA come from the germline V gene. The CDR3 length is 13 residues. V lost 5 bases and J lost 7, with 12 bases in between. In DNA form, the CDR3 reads TGTGCCAGCAGCCGTGGGGACGGTAACATTCAGTACTTC. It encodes CASSRGDGNIQYF.

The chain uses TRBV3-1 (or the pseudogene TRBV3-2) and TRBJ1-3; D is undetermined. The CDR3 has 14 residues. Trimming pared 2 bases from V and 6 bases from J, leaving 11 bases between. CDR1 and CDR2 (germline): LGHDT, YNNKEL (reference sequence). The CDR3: CASSQSGEVNTIYF. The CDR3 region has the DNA TGTGCCAGCAGCCAATCTGGGGAGGTAAACACCATATATTTT.

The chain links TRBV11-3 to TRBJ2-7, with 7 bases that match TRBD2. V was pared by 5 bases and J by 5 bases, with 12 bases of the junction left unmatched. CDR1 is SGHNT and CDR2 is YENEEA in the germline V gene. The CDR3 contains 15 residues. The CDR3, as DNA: TGTGCCAGCAGCCCATCGCGGGGGACTATTAACGAGCAGTACTTC. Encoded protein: CASSPSRGTINEQYF. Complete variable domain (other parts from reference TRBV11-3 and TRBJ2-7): EAGVVQSPRYKIIEKKQPVAFWCNPISGHNTLYWYLQNLGQGPELLIRYENEEAVDDSQLPKDRFSAERLKGVDSTLKIQPAELGDSAVYLCASSPSRGTINEQYFGPGTRLTVT.

The CDR3 region has the DNA TGTGCCAGCACCAACGAGGGGGCGCCAACAGATACGCAGTATTTT. Amino acid sequence: CASTNEGAPTDTQYF. The chain recombines TRBV27 with TRBJ2-3; 7 bases align to TRBD1. Germline CDR1 MNHEY, CDR2 SMNVEV (reference sequence). This CDR3 is built from 15 residues. The V segment lost 7 bases and the J segment 3 bases; nucleotides outside the gene matches: 10.

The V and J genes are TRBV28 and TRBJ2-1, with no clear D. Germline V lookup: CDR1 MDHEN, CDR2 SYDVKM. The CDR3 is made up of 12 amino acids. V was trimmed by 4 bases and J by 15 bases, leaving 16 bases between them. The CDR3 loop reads CASSSDPTGPFF. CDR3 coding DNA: TGTGCCAGCAGTTCGGACCCGACCGGGCCGTTCTTC.

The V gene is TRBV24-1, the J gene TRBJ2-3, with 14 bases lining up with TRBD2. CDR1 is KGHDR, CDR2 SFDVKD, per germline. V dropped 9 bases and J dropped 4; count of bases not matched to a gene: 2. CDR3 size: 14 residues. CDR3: CATGTSGRPDTQYF. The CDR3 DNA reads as TGTGCCACCGGGACTAGCGGGAGACCAGATACGCAGTATTTT.

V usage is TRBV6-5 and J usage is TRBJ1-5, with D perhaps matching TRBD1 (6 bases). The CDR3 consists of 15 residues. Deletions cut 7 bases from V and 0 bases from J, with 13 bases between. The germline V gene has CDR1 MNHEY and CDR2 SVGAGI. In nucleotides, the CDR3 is TGTGCCAGCACCAGGGGCATATATAGCAATCAGCCCCAGCATTTT. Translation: CASTRGIYSNQPQHF.

The CDR3 DNA sequence: TGCGCCAGCAGTGATGAAGCAGGGAATTTCTATGGCTACACCTTC. It is translated as CASSDEAGNFYGYTF. J is TRBJ1-2 and V is TRBV10-2, with D possibly matching TRBD1 (5 bases). Trimming pared 3 bases from V and 4 bases from J, leaving 15 bases between. Germline V gene data show CDR1 as WSHSY and CDR2 as SAAADI. This CDR3 is built from 15 residues.